This record covers a single T cell receptor beta chain. Its antigen is currently not known. Per-base qualities were not stored, and no clone one base away is much larger. From its cysteine to its phenylalanine, the CDR3 spans 13 amino acids. The only DNA kept is the CDR3, 39 bases in frame from the first base. V is pruned by 1 base and J by 3 bases, leaving 0 bases of the junction without a gene match. The germline V gene (reference sequence) gives CDR1 as SGHNT and CDR2 as YYREEE. This record belongs to a study of shared clonotypes between healthy human individuals (dated by TCRdb to 2020 to 2021). For context, the study as a whole: A couple of women and three men aged 18 to 49 years were included in the cohort. For each donor, CD4 naive and CD4 memory were each given three plates, CD8 naive was given two plates, and CD8 memory was given one plate. To estimate repertoire size and how much clonotypes are shared between individuals, the study performed deep sequencing of blood TCR repertoires from about five healthy adults. Libraries were prepared and TCR repertoires were sequenced by different laboratories using diverse techniques, in order to increase sequencing depth and limit assay-specific biases. Leukapheresis yielded between about 0.9 and 9.5 billion PBMCs per donor. What the study reported, not specific to this receptor: Across a few donors, 4.5% to 6.5% of naive CD4, roughly 3.4% of naive CD8, 2% to 2.5% of memory CD4, and approximately 0.4% of memory CD8 clonotypes were shared. Higher generation probabilities were observed for clonotypes shared by all four sorted-subset donors than for non-shared clonotypes. Based on pairwise subsampling, the degree of clonotype sharing among donors was expected to be affected by sequencing depth. Because the study included a small number of donors, the genetic and exposure-history diversity represented was limited. Sampling was restricted to blood, and TCR repertoires in tissue are likely to differ from TCR repertoires in blood. Larger estimated clonotype richness was generally found for naive subsets than for memory subsets. Even with the large sequencing depth, rarefaction of the sorted-subset datasets indicated that sequencing was incomplete.

TCR CDR3 regions were amplified from genomic DNA by multiplex PCR using the deep immunoSEQ assay. Extracted genomic DNA from each cell subset was distributed evenly across all wells of several immunoSEQ 96-well plates, and each plate was treated as a replicate. For sorted subsets, each replicate PCR was loaded with 200 ng genomic DNA, equivalent to 25,000 to 35,000 T cell genomes. Purified libraries were measured with a Qubit 3.0 fluorometer, size-checked on a Bioanalyzer 2100, and measured again with the KAPA Library Quantification kit. Every immunoSEQ 96-well plate was sequenced on a separate single-read 150-cycle Illumina NextSeq 550 flow cell. The published analysis was carried out like this. The immunoSEQ output contained only junctional sequences without quality scores, so filtering could not match that applied to full-length reads. To assign V/J genes and CDR3, sequences were annotated using PyIR, a Python wrapper for IgBLAST v1.9, with IMGT germline references. Any read was removed if the V/J assignment was weak (E-value above 1e-6), the CDR3 was missing, or the read contained stop codons, out-of-frame junctions, or ambiguous translated residues. V3J clonotypes were defined as sequences sharing the same inferred V gene, J gene, and CDR3 amino acid sequence. Percentage overlap between repertoires was calculated by dividing the number of shared unique clonotypes by the size of the smaller repertoire. Richness of each repertoire was evaluated using RTK rarefaction, the Chao1 estimator, and Recon v2.1 estimates of unobserved clonotypes. Generation probabilities were computed with OLGA for all TCRbeta clonotypes obtained by the gDNA method from several donors. TCRdb stores this immuneACCESS table with in-frame sequences only. Part of the clones is absent; in the studies checked, under half of the shortfall reflects unresolved V genes, and no reason is known for the rest. V and J calls and clone size are copied from that table; D and trimming were computed from the DNA. For this sample there are about 2,100,000 clones; 85% to 95% appear just once. 1.7% of the sample rests with the top ten.

CD8 naive samples consisted of CD45RO-negative cells that were positively selected for CCR7, yielding a CD45RA+CCR7+ population without TemRA cells. The donors were healthy, HIV-negative adults with no recently reported acute infections or vaccinations. Every donor was a Caucasian adult residing in Nashville, Tennessee, USA. After blood collection by leukapheresis, PBMCs were isolated using Ficoll-Histopaque density gradient centrifugation and then cryopreserved in the vapor phase of liquid nitrogen. Purity and quantity of every magnetically sorted T cell population were checked by analytical flow cytometry. Each sorted fraction had its genomic DNA isolated and then quantified by UV absorbance on a Nanodrop 2000c.

The sequence was collected from a man between 18 and 29 years old in good health. Some clones in this sample may be carry-over from other donors' samples. The sample was naive CD8+ T cells from PBMCs. The cell subset or site label here, explained by the study, means: CD45RA+CCR7+. The sequence joins TRBV5-4 to TRBJ1-2, and TRBD1 aligns with 7 junction nucleotides. This receptor carries the CDR3 CASSLQGDYGYTF. The DNA sequence reads TGTGCCAGCAGCTTGCAGGGGGACTATGGCTACACCTTC.